The entry below describes one T cell receptor (beta chain). Its antigen remains unknown. This entry is derived from a study of T cells in Graves' hyperthyroidism and ophthalmopathy. Background on the study: The initial diagnosis was the point when peripheral blood was collected, ahead of any treatment.

Researchers defined stable Graves' hyperthyroidism as no ophthalmopathy progression within 18 months. The PBMCs were taken from approximately 9.7 ml of fresh peripheral blood. V was pared by 3 bases and J by 7 bases, with 12 bases between. The CDR3 runs to 14 residues. The germline CDR1 and CDR2 sequences are SGHAT and FQNNGV. Broader study findings: Blood held most thyroid clonotypes expanded above 0.001 frequency.

TCR beta CDR3 sequences were amplified from RNA transcripts. The HTBI primer set served for first-round RT-PCR of the TCR CDR3. TCRdb ran MiXCR on the multiplex PCR reads and lists one entry per CDR3 protein. The repertoire holds more than 450,000 distinct CDR3 sequences, with approximately 15% as singletons. Sequencing was carried out using blood. This receptor was obtained from a woman aged 40 to 50 with Graves' hyperthyroidism. The genes are TRBV11-2 and TRBJ1-4; the D is unclear. CDR3: CASSFSGRSEKLFF. The CDR3 coding sequence is TGTGCCAGCAGCTTCTCCGGGAGAAGTGAAAAACTGTTTTTT.